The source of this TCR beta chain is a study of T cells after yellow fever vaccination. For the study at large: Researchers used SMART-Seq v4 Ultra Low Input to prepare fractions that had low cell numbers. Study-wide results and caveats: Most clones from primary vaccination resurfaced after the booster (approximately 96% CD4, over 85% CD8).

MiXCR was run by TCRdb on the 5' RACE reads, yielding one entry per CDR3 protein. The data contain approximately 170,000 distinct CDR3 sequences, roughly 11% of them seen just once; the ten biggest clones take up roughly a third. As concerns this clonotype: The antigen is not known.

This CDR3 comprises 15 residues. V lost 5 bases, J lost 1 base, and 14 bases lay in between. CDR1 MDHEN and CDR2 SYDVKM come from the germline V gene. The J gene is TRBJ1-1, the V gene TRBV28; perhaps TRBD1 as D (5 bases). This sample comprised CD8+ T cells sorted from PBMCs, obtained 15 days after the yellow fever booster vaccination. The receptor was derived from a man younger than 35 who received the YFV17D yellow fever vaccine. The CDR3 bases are TGTGCCAGCAGTCCAATACAGGAGCAGAACACTGAAGCTTTCTTT. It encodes CASSPIQEQNTEAFF. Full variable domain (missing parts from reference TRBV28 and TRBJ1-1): DVKVTQSSRYLVKRTGEKVFLECVQDMDHENMFWYRQDPGLGLRLIYFSYDVKMKEKGDIPEGYSVSREKKERFSLILESASTNQTSMYLCASSPIQEQNTEAFFGQGTRLTVV.